The rows below give T cell receptor beta chains drawn from one sample of a study of metastatic and nonmetastatic thyroid tumors. TCRdb reassembled clones from the PCR reads with MiXCR. The sample records under 35,000 clones, 35% to 45% being singletons. Sequenced material: tumor tissue. These TCRs come from a female donor with papillary thyroid cancer or a benign thyroid nodule (not recorded which). Some clones in this sample may be carry-over from other donors' samples. The CDR3 runs from the conserved cysteine through the conserved F or W. D genes are given only for firm matches. Only part of the rows carry a size: once, few, many, or a class if the clone is expanded.

V,J,size,D,CDR3,DNA
TRBV5-1,TRBJ2-3,-,-,CASSLFGYSTDTQYF,TGCGCCAGCAGCTTGTTCGGGTACAGCACAGATACGCAGTATTTT
TRBV7-3,TRBJ2-3,-,TRBD2,CASSLYGLAADTQYF,TGTGCCAGCAGCTTGTACGGGCTAGCGGCAGATACGCAGTATTTT
TRBV5-4,TRBJ1-2,-,-,CASSSGSSCGGYTF,TGTGCCAGCAGTTCCGGAAGTTCGTGTGGTGGCTACACCTTC
TRBV5-6,TRBJ2-7,-,-,CASSLDYSYEQYF,TGTGCCAGCAGCTTGGACTACTCCTACGAGCAGTACTTC
TRBV11-2,TRBJ1-2,-,-,CASSLETGNYGYTF,TGTGCCAGCAGCTTAGAAACAGGGAACTATGGCTACACCTTC
TRBV10-1,TRBJ2-7,few,TRBD2,CASSKGLGEYEQYF,TGCGCCAGCAGTAAGGGACTAGGAGAATACGAGCAGTACTTC
TRBV2,TRBJ1-6,-,-,CASYKTSSGSSYNSPLHF,TGTGCCAGCTACAAGACTTCTTCGGGATCCTCCTATAATTCACCCCTCCACTTT
TRBV12-3/TRBV12-4,TRBJ1-3,-,-,CASDMYGNTIYF,TGTGCCAGCGACATGTACGGAAACACCATATATTTT
TRBV20-1,TRBJ2-7,-,TRBD2,CSAETGTSGSYEQYF,TGCAGTGCGGAGACCGGGACTAGCGGATCCTACGAGCAGTACTTC
TRBV11-2,TRBJ2-1,-,-,CASSFGVRGNEQFF,TGTGCCAGCAGCTTTGGTGTTCGGGGCAATGAGCAGTTCTTC
TRBV5-1,TRBJ2-3,-,-,CASSLERTVDTQYF,TGCGCCAGCAGCCTAGAACGGACAGTTGATACGCAGTATTTT
TRBV11-2,TRBJ2-1,-,TRBD2,CASSLNRRDYENNEQFF,TGTGCCAGCAGCTTAAATCGAAGGGACTACGAGAACAATGAGCAGTTCTTC
TRBV24-1,TRBJ2-6,-,-,CATSETAISGANVLTF,TGTGCCACCAGTGAGACAGCTATCTCTGGGGCCAACGTCCTGACTTTC
TRBV14,TRBJ2-1,few,-,CASSPEGRNSYNEQFF,TGTGCCAGCAGCCCTGAAGGGCGAAACTCCTACAATGAGCAGTTCTTC
TRBV20-1,TRBJ2-7,medium-sized,-,CSARGVNSYEQYF,TGCAGTGCTAGGGGGGTGAACTCCTACGAGCAGTACTTC
TRBV6-1,TRBJ1-3,-,TRBD1,CASRDRAGNTIYF,TGTGCCAGCAGAGACAGGGCTGGAAACACCATATATTTT
TRBV12-3/TRBV12-4,TRBJ2-1,few,TRBD2,CASSLLAGAPGSGEQFF,TGTGCCAGCAGTTTACTAGCGGGAGCTCCAGGGTCCGGTGAGCAGTTCTTC
TRBV28,TRBJ1-2,-,-,CASSGRGSPDYGYTF,TGTGCCAGCTCGGGGAGGGGGAGTCCGGACTATGGCTACACCTTC
TRBV6-5,TRBJ2-1,-,TRBD2,CASSSGTSGRNEQFF,TGTGCCAGCAGTTCAGGGACTAGCGGGAGAAATGAGCAGTTCTTC
TRBV28,TRBJ1-6,-,TRBD1,CASSRTGGQYNSPLHF,TGTGCCAGCAGTAGAACAGGGGGCCAATATAATTCACCCCTCCACTTT
TRBV7-4,TRBJ2-7,once,-,CASTFFPGSYEQYF,TGTGCCAGCACCTTTTTCCCAGGCTCCTACGAGCAGTACTTC
TRBV20-1,TRBJ2-1,-,TRBD2,CSALLSGEYEQFF,TGCAGTGCCTTACTCAGCGGGGAGTATGAGCAGTTCTTC
TRBV2,TRBJ2-2,-,-,CASILSGGSGTGELFF,TGTGCCAGCATCCTGTCTGGTGGGAGTGGCACCGGGGAGCTGTTTTTT
TRBV28,TRBJ1-6,few,TRBD1,CASSLGTGDSPLHF,TGTGCCAGCAGTTTAGGGACAGGGGATTCACCCCTCCACTTT
TRBV30,TRBJ1-2,-,-,CACREPATYGYTF,TGTGCCTGCAGGGAGCCGGCGACCTATGGCTACACCTTC
TRBV7-9,TRBJ2-3,-,-,CASSPGYSTDTQYF,TGTGCCAGCAGCCCCGGCTATAGCACAGATACGCAGTATTTT
TRBV6-2/TRBV6-3,TRBJ2-7,few,-,CASSYSREDYEQYF,TGTGCCAGCAGTTACTCGAGGGAGGACTACGAGCAGTACTTC
TRBV28,TRBJ2-7,few,TRBD2,CASSDQSGSSDEQYF,TGTGCCAGCAGTGACCAAAGCGGGAGTTCGGACGAGCAGTACTTC
TRBV20-1,TRBJ2-1,-,-,CSASPSGRNEQFF,TGCAGTGCTAGCCCCTCGGGCCGGAATGAGCAGTTCTTC
TRBV12-3/TRBV12-4,TRBJ1-1,-,TRBD1,CASRDREFGAGQAEAFF,TGTGCCAGCCGGGACAGGGAATTCGGGGCTGGGCAGGCTGAAGCTTTCTTT
TRBV6-5,TRBJ1-6,-,-,CASSYRTLSPLHF,TGTGCCAGCAGTTACCGGACTCTTTCACCCCTCCACTTT
TRBV6-1,TRBJ1-2,few,-,CASSEYRVVGYGYTF,TGTGCCAGCAGTGAATACAGGGTAGTCGGGTATGGCTACACCTTC
TRBV4-1,TRBJ2-1,-,-,CASSQSAPSYNEQFF,TGCGCCAGCAGCCAATCAGCTCCCTCCTACAATGAGCAGTTCTTC
TRBV20-1,TRBJ1-2,-,TRBD1,CSARTGLNYGYTF,TGCAGTGCCAGGACAGGGCTTAACTATGGCTACACCTTC
TRBV19,TRBJ2-3,-,TRBD2,CASSPGGGRTDTQYF,TGTGCCAGTAGCCCGGGGGGTGGACGGACAGATACGCAGTATTTT
TRBV6-1,TRBJ2-7,few,-,CASSPDSRRQYF,TGTGCCAGCAGCCCGGACAGCAGGAGGCAGTACTTC
TRBV5-1,TRBJ1-4,medium-sized,-,CASSYGPDHTTNEKLFF,TGCGCCAGCAGCTACGGACCCGATCACACAACTAATGAAAAACTGTTTTTT
TRBV10-2,TRBJ2-3,-,-,CASSERWGTDTQYF,TGCGCCAGCAGTGAGAGGTGGGGGACAGATACGCAGTATTTT